This entry describes one T cell receptor (beta chain). Its specificity is not known. This sample was included in a study of identical twins. Overall study findings and caveats: Abundant beta clonotypes from cord blood bore fewer insertions; memory repertoires lacked this pattern. Rather than following the same donors, the conclusions depended on cross-sectional statistical analysis.

Germline V gene data show CDR1 as WNHNN and CDR2 as SYGVQD (reference sequence). The CDR3 runs 17 residues. Unmatched junction bases numbered 4, after V lost 0 bases and J lost 0 bases. TCRdb analysed the 5' RACE reads with MiXCR anew, one entry per CDR3 protein. The table records just under 550,000 distinct CDR3 sequences, roughly 15% of them present only once. No donor was unhealthy or non-Caucasian. This same sample was also part of a study on yellow fever vaccine responses in identical twins. That paper adds: After vaccination, twins' T cell response reportedly seemed partly convergent, partly personalized.

Sequenced input: CD4+ T cells sorted from blood. The rearrangement uses TRBV10-1 and TRBJ1-5, with 8 nucleotides matching TRBD1. The TCR comes from a woman between 18 and 30 years old in good health. Here the CDR3 reads CASSESGQGDSNQPQHF. As DNA, the CDR3 is TGCGCCAGCAGTGAGTCAGGACAGGGCGATAGCAATCAGCCCCAGCATTTT.